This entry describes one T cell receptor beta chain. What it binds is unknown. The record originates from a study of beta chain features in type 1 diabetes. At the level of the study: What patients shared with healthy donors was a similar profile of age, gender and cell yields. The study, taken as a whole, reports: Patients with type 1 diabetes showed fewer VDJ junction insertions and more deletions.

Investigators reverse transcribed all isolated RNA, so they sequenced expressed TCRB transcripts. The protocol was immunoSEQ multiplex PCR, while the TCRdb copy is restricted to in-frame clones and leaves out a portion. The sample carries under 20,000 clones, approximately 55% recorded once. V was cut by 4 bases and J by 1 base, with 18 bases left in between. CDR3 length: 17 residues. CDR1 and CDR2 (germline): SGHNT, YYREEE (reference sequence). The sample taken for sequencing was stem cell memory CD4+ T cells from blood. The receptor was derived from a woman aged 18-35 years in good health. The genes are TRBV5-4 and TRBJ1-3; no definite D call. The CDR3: CASSQAGTVRSGNTIYF. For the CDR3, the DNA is TGTGCCAGCAGCCAAGCAGGAACAGTGAGATCTGGAAACACCATATATTTT. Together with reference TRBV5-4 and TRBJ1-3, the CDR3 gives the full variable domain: ETGVTQSPTHLIKTRGQQVTLRCSSQSGHNTVSWYQQALGQGPQFIFQYYREEENGRGNFPPRFSGLQFPNYSSELNVNALELDDSALYLCASSQAGTVRSGNTIYFGEGSWLTVV.